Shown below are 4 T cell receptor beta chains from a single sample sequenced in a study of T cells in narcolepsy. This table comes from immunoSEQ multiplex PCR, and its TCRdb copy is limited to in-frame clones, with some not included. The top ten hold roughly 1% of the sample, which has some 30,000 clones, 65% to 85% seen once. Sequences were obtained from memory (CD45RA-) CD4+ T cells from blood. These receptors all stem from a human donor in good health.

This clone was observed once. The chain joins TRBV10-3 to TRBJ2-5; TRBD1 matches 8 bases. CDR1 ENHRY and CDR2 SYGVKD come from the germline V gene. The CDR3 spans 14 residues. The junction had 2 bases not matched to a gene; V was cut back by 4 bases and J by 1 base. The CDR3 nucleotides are TGTGCCATCAGTGCTGACAGGGGCCAAGAGACCCAGTACTTC. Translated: CAISADRGQETQYF.

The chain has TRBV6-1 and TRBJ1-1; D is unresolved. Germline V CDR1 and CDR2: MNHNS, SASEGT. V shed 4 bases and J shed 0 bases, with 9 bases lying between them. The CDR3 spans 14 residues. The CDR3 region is CASSGSHLNTEAFF. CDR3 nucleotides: TGTGCCAGCAGTGGCTCGCATTTGAACACTGAAGCTTTCTTT.

Written as DNA, the CDR3 is TGTGCCAGCAGCCAAGCGGGCCAGGGGGTAACCTACGAGCAGTACTTC. Translating gives CASSQAGQGVTYEQYF. The chain recombines TRBV4-2 with TRBJ2-7; 7 nucleotides align to TRBD1. This CDR3 region has 16 residues. V lost 1 base, J lost 2 bases, and 8 bases stayed unmatched. CDR1 and CDR2 from the germline V gene are LGHNA and YNFKEQ.

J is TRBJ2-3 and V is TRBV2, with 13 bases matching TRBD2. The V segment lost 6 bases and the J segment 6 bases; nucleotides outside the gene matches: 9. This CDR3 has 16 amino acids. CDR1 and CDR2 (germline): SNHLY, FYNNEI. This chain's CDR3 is CASRELAGGLTDTQYF. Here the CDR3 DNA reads TGTGCCAGCAGGGAACTAGCGGGGGGGCTTACGGATACGCAGTATTTT.